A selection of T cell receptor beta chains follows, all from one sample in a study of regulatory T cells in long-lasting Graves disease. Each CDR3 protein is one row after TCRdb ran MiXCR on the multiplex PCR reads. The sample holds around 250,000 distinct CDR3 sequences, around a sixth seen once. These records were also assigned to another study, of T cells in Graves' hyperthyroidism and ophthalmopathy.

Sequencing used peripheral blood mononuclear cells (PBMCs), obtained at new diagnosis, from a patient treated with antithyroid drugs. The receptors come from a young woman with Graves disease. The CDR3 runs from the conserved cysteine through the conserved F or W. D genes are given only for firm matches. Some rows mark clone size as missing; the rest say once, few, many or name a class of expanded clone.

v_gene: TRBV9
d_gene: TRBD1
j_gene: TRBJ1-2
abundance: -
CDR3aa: CASSGPGQGNDGYTF
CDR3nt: TGTGCCAGCAGCGGGCCGGGACAGGGGAACGATGGCTACACCTTC

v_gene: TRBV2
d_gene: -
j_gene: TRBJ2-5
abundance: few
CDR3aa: CASIGGPEETQYF
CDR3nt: TGTGCCAGCATAGGGGGGCCGGAAGAGACCCAGTACTTC

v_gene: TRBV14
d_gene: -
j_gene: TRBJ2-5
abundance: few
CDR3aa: CASSQDLTKETQYF
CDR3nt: TGTGCCAGCAGCCAAGATTTGACGAAAGAGACCCAGTACTTC

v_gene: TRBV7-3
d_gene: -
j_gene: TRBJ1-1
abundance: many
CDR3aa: CASSLNSVGGGNTEAFF
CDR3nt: TGTGCCAGCAGCTTAAATAGTGTTGGAGGCGGGAACACTGAAGCTTTCTTT

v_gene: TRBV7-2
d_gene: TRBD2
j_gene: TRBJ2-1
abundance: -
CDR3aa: CASSLVGPIAGGGYNEQFF
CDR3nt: TGTGCCAGCAGCTTAGTCGGGCCAATAGCGGGGGGCGGATACAATGAGCAGTTCTTC

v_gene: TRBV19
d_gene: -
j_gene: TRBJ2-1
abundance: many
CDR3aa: CASEGYNEQFF
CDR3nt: TGTGCCAGTGAGGGGTACAATGAGCAGTTCTTC

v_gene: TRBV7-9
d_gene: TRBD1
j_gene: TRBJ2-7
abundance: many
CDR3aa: CASRYTGGPFSYEQYF
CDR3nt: TGTGCCAGCAGATATACAGGGGGCCCGTTCTCCTACGAGCAGTACTTC

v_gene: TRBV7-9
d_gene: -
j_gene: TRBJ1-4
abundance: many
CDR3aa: CASSHGRMGEKLFF
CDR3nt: TGTGCCAGCAGCCACGGCCGAATGGGTGAAAAACTGTTTTTT

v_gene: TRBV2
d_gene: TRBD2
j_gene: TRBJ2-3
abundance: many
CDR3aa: CASSEPLLAGITDTQYF
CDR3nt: TGTGCCAGCAGTGAACCGTTACTAGCGGGGATCACAGATACGCAGTATTTT

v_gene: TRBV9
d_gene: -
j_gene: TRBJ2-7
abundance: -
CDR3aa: CASSPDPNRVYEQYF
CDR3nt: TGTGCCAGCAGCCCGGACCCCAACAGGGTTTACGAGCAGTACTTC

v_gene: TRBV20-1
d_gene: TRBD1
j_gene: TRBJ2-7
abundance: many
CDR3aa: CSARSQGQGPLYEQYF
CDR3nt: TGCAGTGCTAGATCCCAGGGACAGGGGCCCCTTTACGAGCAGTACTTC

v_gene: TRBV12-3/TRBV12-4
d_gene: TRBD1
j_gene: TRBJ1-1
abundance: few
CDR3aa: CASSVSTGGIEAFF
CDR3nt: TGTGCCAGCAGTGTCTCGACAGGGGGTATTGAAGCTTTCTTT

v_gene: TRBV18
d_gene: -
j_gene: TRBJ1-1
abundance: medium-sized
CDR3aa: CASSQTAQNTEAFF
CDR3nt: TGTGCCAGCTCACAGACAGCTCAGAACACTGAAGCTTTCTTT

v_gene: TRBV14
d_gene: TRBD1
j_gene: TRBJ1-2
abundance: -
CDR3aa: CASSRLGQGYGYTF
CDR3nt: TGTGCCAGCAGCCGGTTGGGACAGGGCTATGGCTACACCTTC

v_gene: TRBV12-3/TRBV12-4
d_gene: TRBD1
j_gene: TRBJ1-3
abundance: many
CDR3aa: CASSKQGAGNTIYF
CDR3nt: TGTGCCAGCAGTAAACAGGGGGCTGGAAACACCATATATTTT

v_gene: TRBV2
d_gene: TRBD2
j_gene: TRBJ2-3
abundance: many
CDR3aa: CASSRTSGGLTSTDTQYF
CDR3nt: TGTGCCAGCAGTCGGACTAGCGGGGGACTAACTAGCACAGATACGCAGTATTTT

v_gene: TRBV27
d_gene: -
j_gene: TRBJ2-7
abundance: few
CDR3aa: CASSSPHRDRYEQYF
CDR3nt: TGTGCCAGCAGTTCCCCCCACCGGGACCGCTACGAGCAGTACTTC

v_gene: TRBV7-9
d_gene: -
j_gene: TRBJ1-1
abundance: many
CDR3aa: CASSLPDVTEAFF
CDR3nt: TGTGCCAGCAGCTTGCCGGACGTCACTGAAGCTTTCTTT

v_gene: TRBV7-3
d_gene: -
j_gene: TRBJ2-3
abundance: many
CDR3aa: CASSLVSSIDTQYF
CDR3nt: TGTGCCAGCAGCTTGGTCTCGTCCATAGATACGCAGTATTTT

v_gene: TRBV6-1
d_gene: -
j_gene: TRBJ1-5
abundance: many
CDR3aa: CASRESNQPQHF
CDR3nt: TGTGCCAGCAGGGAGTCTAATCAGCCCCAGCATTTT

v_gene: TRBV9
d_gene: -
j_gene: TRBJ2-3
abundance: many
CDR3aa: CASSVESNSRTDTQYF
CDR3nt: TGTGCCAGCAGCGTAGAGTCTAACAGCCGCACAGATACGCAGTATTTT

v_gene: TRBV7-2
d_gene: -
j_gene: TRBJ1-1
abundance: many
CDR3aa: CASSLAWGGIATEAFF
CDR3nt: TGTGCCAGCAGCTTAGCGTGGGGGGGTATCGCCACTGAAGCTTTCTTT

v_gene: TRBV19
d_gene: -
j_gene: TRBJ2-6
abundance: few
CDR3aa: CASSIGGYGANVLTF
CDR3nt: TGTGCCAGTAGTATAGGCGGATATGGGGCCAACGTCCTGACTTTC

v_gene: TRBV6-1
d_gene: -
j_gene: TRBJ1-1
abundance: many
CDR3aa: CATPRSQAWTEAFF
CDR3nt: TGTGCCACCCCACGGTCCCAGGCTTGGACTGAAGCTTTCTTT

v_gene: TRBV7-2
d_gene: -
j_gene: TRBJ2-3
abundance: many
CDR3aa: CASSRDRDTQYF
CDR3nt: TGTGCCAGCAGCAGAGACCGAGATACGCAGTATTTT

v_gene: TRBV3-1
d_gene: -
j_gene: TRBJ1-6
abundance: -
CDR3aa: CASSGGGGPGSYNSPLHF
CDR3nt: TGTGCCAGCAGCGGAGGGGGGGGACCCGGCTCCTATAATTCACCCCTCCACTTT

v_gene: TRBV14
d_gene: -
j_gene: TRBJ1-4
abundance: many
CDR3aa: CASSQRTYEKLFF
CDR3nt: TGTGCCAGCAGCCAAAGGACTTACGAAAAACTGTTTTTT

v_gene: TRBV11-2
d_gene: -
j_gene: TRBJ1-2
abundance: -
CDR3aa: CASRGDQGYPEGYTF
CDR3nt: TGTGCCAGCAGGGGGGATCAGGGTTACCCTGAGGGCTACACCTTC

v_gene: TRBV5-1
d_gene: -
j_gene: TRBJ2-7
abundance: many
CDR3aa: CASSPGQMLGEQYF
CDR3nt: TGCGCCAGCAGCCCGGGGCAGATGCTGGGCGAGCAGTACTTC